This T cell receptor beta chain was sequenced during a study of T cells in Graves' hyperthyroidism and ophthalmopathy. Amplification targeted TCR beta CDR3 regions from RNA transcripts. With the HTBI primer set, the TCR CDR3 went through a first round of RT-PCR. TCRdb processed the multiplex PCR reads anew with MiXCR; each CDR3 protein has one entry. The profile shows 300,000 to 450,000 distinct CDR3 sequences, about 15% of them singletons. Over 18 months, lack of ophthalmopathy progression marked Graves' hyperthyroidism as stable. Any patient presenting with uncontrolled infection, other autoimmune disease, pregnancy or lactation was left out. Study findings and constraints: In blood, most of the thyroid clonotypes expanded above 0.001 were also present.

This clonotype was detected a few times. Its antigen is still unknown. The CDR3 extends over 14 amino acids. Germline CDR1 MNHNS, CDR2 SASEGT. Trimming removed 5 bases at V and 9 bases at J, with 17 bases between. This chain joins TRBV6-1 and TRBJ2-1; D not certain. The receptor's source is a woman aged 25 to 39 with Graves' hyperthyroidism. The sequenced material came from blood. CDR3 loop: CASSFPGAVGEQFF. The CDR3 DNA reads as TGTGCCAGCAGTTTCCCTGGCGCCGTCGGTGAGCAGTTCTTC.